The 20 T cell receptor beta chains below all came from one sample that was sequenced in a study of T-cell reconstitution after alpha-beta-depleted transplantation in children. As it was prepared, the TCRbeta library received unique molecular identifiers. Each CDR3 protein is one row after TCRdb ran MiXCR on the PCR reads. The profile shows about 300,000 distinct CDR3 sequences, 10% of them singletons. The sample here was PBMCs, taken before TCRalphabeta/CD19-depleted stem cell transplant. The receptors derive from a boy in the first two years of life with acute myeloid leukemia, due to receive a stem cell transplant.

V usage is TRBV6-4 and J usage is TRBJ2-1; 8 bases are shared with TRBD1. Germline CDR1 MRHNA, CDR2 SNTAGT. The CDR3 loop spans 14 amino acids. Trimming removed 2 bases from V and 6 bases from J; junction bases left unmatched: 3. The CDR3 bases are TGTGCCAGCAGTGACAGGACAGGGAGCAATGAGCAGTTCTTC. Its protein is CASSDRTGSNEQFF.

The rearrangement links TRBV28 to TRBJ1-2; 8 positions match TRBD1. The ends lost 6 bases at V and 6 bases at J; junction bases unmatched: 6. The CDR3 is 13 residues long. The germline V gene encodes CDR1 MDHEN and CDR2 SYDVKM. CDR3 amino acids: CASRFQGADGYTF. CDR3 nucleotide sequence: TGTGCCAGCAGATTCCAGGGGGCTGATGGCTACACCTTC.

There are many counts of this clonotype. V and J are TRBV5-1 and TRBJ2-1, with D possibly TRBD1 on 5 matching bases. Looked up from germline, CDR1 is SGHRS and CDR2 is YFSETQ. The CDR3 consists of 15 residues. V dropped 0 bases and J dropped 4 bases, with 11 bases sitting between them. The DNA of the CDR3 is TGCGCCAGCAGCTTGGGAACAGGAAATTACAATGAGCAGTTCTTC. Translating it yields CASSLGTGNYNEQFF.

At least ten counts were recorded for this clonotype. This sequence joins TRBV3-1 and TRBJ2-7; D is perhaps TRBD2 (5 bases). Trimming removed 4 bases at V and 2 bases at J, with 15 bases between. The CDR3 has 15 residues. Germline V gene data show CDR1 as LGHDT and CDR2 as YNNKEL (reference sequence). CDR3 DNA: TGTGCCAGCAGCCCTGGGCGGGCGCGGGCCTACGAGCAGTACTTC. Its translation: CASSPGRARAYEQYF.

This clonotype occurred many times. The chain links TRBV29-1 to TRBJ2-7; the D gene is possibly TRBD1 (6 bases). V shed 4 bases and J shed 0 bases, with 10 bases lying between them. CDR3 length equals 13 residues. The germline gives CDR1 SQVTM, CDR2 ANQGSEA. The CDR3 region has the DNA TGCAGCGTTGGGGCAGGGGCCTCCTACGAGCAGTACTTC. The encoded protein is CSVGAGASYEQYF.

The gene calls are TRBV11-2 and TRBJ2-1; the match to TRBD1 covers 10 bases. The CDR3 spans 15 residues. CDR1 and CDR2 (germline): SGHAT, FQNNGV. The junction had 3 bases not matched to a gene; V was cut back by 0 bases and J by 7 bases. CDR3 protein: CASSLERDRGNEQFF. In DNA form, the CDR3 reads TGTGCCAGCAGCTTAGAGCGGGACAGGGGAAATGAGCAGTTCTTC.

This clonotype was counted at least ten times. The chain is built from TRBV5-1 and TRBJ2-5; D not certain. CDR3 size: 13 residues. Trimming cost V 2 bases and J 7 bases, with 12 bases left between them. Germline CDR1 and CDR2: SGHRS and YFSETQ. The CDR3 here is CASSFHPIGTQYF. The CDR3 DNA sequence: TGCGCCAGCAGCTTTCACCCTATTGGGACCCAGTACTTC.

This clonotype showed up many times. The V call is TRBV10-2, the J call TRBJ1-2; perhaps TRBD1 as D (6 bases). The length of the CDR3 is 13 residues. CDR1 WSHSY and CDR2 SAAADI come from the germline V gene. V dropped 3 bases and J dropped 6 bases, with 11 bases sitting between them. CDR3 sequence: CASSEGGYHGYTF. The CDR3 nucleotides are TGCGCCAGCAGTGAAGGGGGATACCATGGCTACACCTTC.

This clonotype was observed many times. The chain couples TRBV5-1 to TRBJ2-1, with D perhaps matching TRBD1 or TRBD2 (5 bases each). CDR1 is SGHRS, CDR2 YFSETQ, per germline. Trimming pared 4 bases from V and 6 bases from J, leaving 17 bases between. CDR3 length equals 15 residues. CDR3 loop: CASSLARVFGNEQFF. For the CDR3, the DNA is TGCGCCAGCAGCCTAGCCAGGGTATTCGGCAATGAGCAGTTCTTC. The full variable domain, its missing parts supplied by reference TRBV5-1 and TRBJ2-1, is KAGVTQTPRYLIKTRGQQVTLSCSPISGHRSVSWYQQTPGQGLQFLFEYFSETQRNKGNFPGRFSGRQFSNSRSEMNVSTLELGDSALYLCASSLARVFGNEQFFGPGTRLTVL.

The rearrangement joins TRBV12-3 or TRBV12-4 to TRBJ2-1, with TRBD1 matching over 9 bases. Trimming cost V 3 bases and J 4 bases; bases outside gene matches: 4. The CDR3 consists of 15 residues. The CDR3, as DNA: TGTGCCAGCAGTTTTGGGACAGGGTATTACAATGAGCAGTTCTTC. This translates into CASSFGTGYYNEQFF.

The sample holds many counts of this clonotype. The V gene is TRBV24-1, the J gene TRBJ2-7; 7 positions match TRBD1. The V and J ends lost 4 bases and 3 bases, in that order; junction bases with no gene match: 5. The germline V gene encodes CDR1 KGHDR and CDR2 SFDVKD. The CDR3 runs 14 residues. CDR3 region: CATSEQGQDYEQYF. The DNA of the CDR3 is TGTGCCACCAGTGAGCAAGGACAGGACTACGAGCAGTACTTC.

In its sample, this clonotype was seen many times. The genes are TRBV5-1 and TRBJ1-4; no reliable D call. The CDR3 has 13 residues. With 6 bases removed from V and 0 bases from J, the gap between germline ends came to 6 bases. Germline-derived CDR1 and CDR2 are SGHRS and YFSETQ. The CDR3 region is CASTTATNEKLFF. CDR3 sequence (DNA): TGCGCCAGCACCACAGCAACTAATGAAAAACTGTTTTTT.

This clonotype was seen many times. The chain couples TRBV5-1 to TRBJ2-1; D is possibly TRBD1 or TRBD2 (6 bases each). Germline lookup yields CDR1 SGHRS and CDR2 YFSETQ. This CDR3 contains 14 residues. V gave up 6 bases and J gave up 3 bases, with 13 bases separating them. The CDR3 loop is CASKLGGYYNEQFF. In nucleotides, the CDR3 is TGCGCCAGCAAGTTAGGGGGGTACTACAATGAGCAGTTCTTC.

This clonotype was seen only a few times. This sequence joins TRBV20-1 and TRBJ1-6, with TRBD1 matching 7 bases. This CDR3 contains 12 residues. The germline V gene has CDR1 DFQATT and CDR2 SNEGSKA (reference sequence). The CDR3 DNA reads as TGCGGGACAGTCCTCGTTAATTCACCCCTCCACTTT. It yields the protein CGTVLVNSPLHF.

There are many counts of this clonotype. The CDR3: CASSSSGGLTYEQYF. Written as DNA, the CDR3 is TGCGCCAGCAGCTCCTCGGGGGGGCTTACCTACGAGCAGTACTTC. The gene calls are TRBV5-1 and TRBJ2-7, with TRBD2 matching 8 bases. The CDR3 has 15 amino acids. Trimming took 3 bases from V and 2 from J; bases not matched to a gene: 7. Germline CDR1 is SGHRS and CDR2 is YFSETQ.

This clonotype was counted many times. The chain couples TRBV24-1 to TRBJ2-5; a weak D match, TRBD1 (6 bases). The germline V gene has CDR1 KGHDR and CDR2 SFDVKD. With 7 bases removed from V and 2 bases from J, the gap between germline ends came to 16 bases. The CDR3 is 15 amino acids. CDR3 in DNA: TGTGCCACCAGCGATACCACAGGGCCGCAAGAGACCCAGTACTTC. Translated, it gives CATSDTTGPQETQYF.

About this clonotype: Germline and junction disagree at one end, which may indicate a read error. J is TRBJ2-7 and V is TRBV5-1; D unresolved. Germline assignment: CDR1 SGHRS and CDR2 YFSETQ. The CDR3 has 13 amino acids. The chain's CDR3 is CASSLASSYKQYF. The CDR3 nucleotides are TGCGCCAGCAGCTTGGCCTCTTCCTACAAGCAGTACTTC.

This clonotype occurred many times. The chain combines TRBV6-1 with TRBJ2-5, with TRBD1 as a possible D gene (6 bases). CDR3 length: 16 amino acids. Germline CDR1 is MNHNS and CDR2 is SASEGT. The germline V and J ends were trimmed by 5 bases and 2 bases, with 18 bases remaining between them. The CDR3 DNA follows: TGTGCCAGCAGTCAAATTGACCGGGACACTCAAGAGACCCAGTACTTC. Residues: CASSQIDRDTQETQYF.

This clonotype showed up many times. The chain joins TRBV4-1 to TRBJ2-7; 7 nucleotides align to TRBD1. Germline CDR1 is MGHRA and CDR2 is YSYEKL. This CDR3 has 13 residues. The V and J ends lost 4 bases and 6 bases, in that order; junction bases with no gene match: 6. The DNA for the CDR3 is TGCGCCAGCAGCCCCGCAGACAGGGCCGAGCAGTACTTC. Its translation: CASSPADRAEQYF.

This clonotype was detected a few times. V usage is TRBV20-1 and J usage is TRBJ2-1; TRBD2 agrees at 7 bases. The V and J ends lost 5 bases and 8 bases, in that order; junction bases with no gene match: 15. Germline V gene data show CDR1 as DFQATT and CDR2 as SNEGSKA (reference sequence). The CDR3 totals 15 residues. The CDR3 DNA reads TGCAGTGCTCAAACTAGCGCGGTCAGGAGCGATGAGCAGTTCTTC. This translates into CSAQTSAVRSDEQFF.